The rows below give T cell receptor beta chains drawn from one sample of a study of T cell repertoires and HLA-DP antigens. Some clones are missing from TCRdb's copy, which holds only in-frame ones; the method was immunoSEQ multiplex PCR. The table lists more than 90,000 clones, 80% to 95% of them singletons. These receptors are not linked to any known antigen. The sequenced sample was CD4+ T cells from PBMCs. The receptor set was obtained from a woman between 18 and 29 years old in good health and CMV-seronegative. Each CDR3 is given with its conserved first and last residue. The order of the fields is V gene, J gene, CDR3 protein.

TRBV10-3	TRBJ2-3	CAISPGQGEADTQYF
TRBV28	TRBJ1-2	CASSLRGNYGYTF
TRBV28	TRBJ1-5	CASSRRTGVGHQPQHF
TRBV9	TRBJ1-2	CASSSQEIGYTF
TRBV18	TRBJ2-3	CASSPGLGSGTQYF
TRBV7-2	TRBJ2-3	CASSKQAHGTDTQYF
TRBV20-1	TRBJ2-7	CSARGGSEQYF
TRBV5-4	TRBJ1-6	CASSLVTGDASPLHF
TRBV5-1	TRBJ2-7	CASSPTGDYEQYF
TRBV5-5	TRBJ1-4	CASSLGGRNEKLFF
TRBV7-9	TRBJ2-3	CASSSRQGFGQYF
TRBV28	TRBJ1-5	CASSPQGAPIMPQHF
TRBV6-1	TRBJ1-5	CASSVRVGQPQHF
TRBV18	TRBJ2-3	CASSPTALTITDTQYF
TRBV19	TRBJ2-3	CASSMDGGSTDTQYF
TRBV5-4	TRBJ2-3	CASSLDAGGAGTDTQYF
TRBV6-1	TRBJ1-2	CASSQGSGPYTF
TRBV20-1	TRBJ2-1	CSASDGSEQFF
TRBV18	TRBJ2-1	CASSLEVNEQFF
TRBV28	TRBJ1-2	CASSLGRNYGYTF
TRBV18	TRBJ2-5	CASSPRSETQYF
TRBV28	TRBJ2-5	CASSRDGAGTQYF
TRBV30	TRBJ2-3	CAWSVIEDTQYF
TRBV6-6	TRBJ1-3	CASSNKGNTIYF
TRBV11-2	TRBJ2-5	CASSLAQETQYF
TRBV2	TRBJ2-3	CASMYGDTQYF
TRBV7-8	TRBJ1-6	CASSLRSRPETNSPLHF
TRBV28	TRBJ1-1	CASSDREAFF
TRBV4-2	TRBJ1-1	CASSQVKGNTEAFF
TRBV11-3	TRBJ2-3	CASSLSGSTDTQYF
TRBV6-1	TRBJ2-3	CAGEDRMTDTQYF
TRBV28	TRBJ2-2	CASSSGSRGTGELFF
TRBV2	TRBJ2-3	CASSGLGGTDTQYF
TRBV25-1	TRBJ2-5	CASSSGQGAGETQYF
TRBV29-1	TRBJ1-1	CSVLGWSTEAFF
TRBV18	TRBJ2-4	CASSPPSFVLAKNIQYF
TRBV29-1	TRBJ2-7	CSVEGQDYEQYF
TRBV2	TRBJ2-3	CASRPPFGLAGSTDTQYF
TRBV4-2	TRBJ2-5	CASSAGGARETQYF
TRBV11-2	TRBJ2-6	CASSSPRGAFSSGANVLTF
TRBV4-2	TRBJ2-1	CASSQEGVRDNEQFF
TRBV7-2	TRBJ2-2	CASSLAPAGFGELFF
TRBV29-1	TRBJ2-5	CSVERFVGQETQYF
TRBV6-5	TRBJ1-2	CASRDPTGTNYGYTF
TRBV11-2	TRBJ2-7	CASSPVNYRGGYEQYF
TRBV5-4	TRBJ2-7	CASSQAVGSVGGYEQYF
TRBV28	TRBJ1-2	CASSSTVNYGYTF
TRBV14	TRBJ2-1	CASSQGLQGWDNEQFF
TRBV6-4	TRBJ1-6	CASSLQGYNSPLHF
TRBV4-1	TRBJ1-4	CASSPGRTGGVEKLFF
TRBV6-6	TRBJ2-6	CASSYSRGSGANVLTF
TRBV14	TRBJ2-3	CASSQDFGISTDTQYF
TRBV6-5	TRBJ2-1	CASSPGLAGEKFF
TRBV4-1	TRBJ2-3	CASKVTRVLADTQYF